The source of this TCR beta chain is a study of regulatory T cells in long-lasting Graves disease. The CDR3 is 14 amino acids. The ends were cut back, 2 bases at V and 4 bases at J, with 11 bases in the middle. Germline V lookup: CDR1 MNHNS, CDR2 SASEGT. This clonotype was detected many times. Arm-PCR of CDR3 regions and iRepertoire HTBI primers were the basis on which TCR beta libraries were built. Using its own MiXCR run on the multiplex PCR reads, TCRdb lists one record per CDR3 protein. The sample carries roughly 500,000 distinct CDR3 sequences, approximately 23% recorded once. The time point: persistent/refractory GD, antithyroid drugs over 5 years with positive TRAb. Generation of the TCR library employed RNA extracted from PBMCs.

The receptor was isolated from a female donor with Graves disease. The chain employs TRBV6-1 and TRBJ1-1, with D maybe TRBD1 (6 bases). The sample here was peripheral blood mononuclear cells (PBMCs), taken when the disease was refractory, from a patient treated with antithyroid drugs. The CDR3 sequence: CASSERGGGTEAFF. Here the CDR3 DNA reads TGTGCCAGCAGTGAAAGGGGAGGGGGCACTGAAGCTTTCTTT.